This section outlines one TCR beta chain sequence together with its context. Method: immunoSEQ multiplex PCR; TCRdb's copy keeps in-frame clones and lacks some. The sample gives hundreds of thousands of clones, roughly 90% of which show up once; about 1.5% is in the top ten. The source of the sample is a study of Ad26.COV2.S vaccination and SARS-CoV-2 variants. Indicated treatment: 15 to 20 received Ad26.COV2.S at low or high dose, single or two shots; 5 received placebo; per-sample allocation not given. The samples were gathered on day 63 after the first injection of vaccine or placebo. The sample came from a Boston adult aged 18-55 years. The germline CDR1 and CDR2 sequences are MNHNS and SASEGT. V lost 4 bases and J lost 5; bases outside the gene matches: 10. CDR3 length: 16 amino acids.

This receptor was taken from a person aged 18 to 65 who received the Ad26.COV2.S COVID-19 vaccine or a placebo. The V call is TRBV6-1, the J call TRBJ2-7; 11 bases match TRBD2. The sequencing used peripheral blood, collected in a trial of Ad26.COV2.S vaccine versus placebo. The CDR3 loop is CASSVTLAGGWNEQYF. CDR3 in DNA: TGTGCCAGCAGTGTCACCCTAGCGGGGGGATGGAACGAGCAGTACTTC.